Listed below are T cell receptor beta chains from one sample, sequenced in a study of blood T cell repertoires in COVID-19. The protocol was immunoSEQ multiplex PCR, while the TCRdb copy is restricted to in-frame clones and leaves out a portion. Of 250,000 to 350,000 clones listed, 85% to 90% are singletons. The specimen was peripheral blood. These receptor sequences come from a woman in her twenties or thirties with COVID-19, enrolled during active disease. The CDR3 runs from the conserved cysteine through the conserved F or W. Fields, in order: clone size, D gene, J gene, V gene, CDR3 DNA, CDR3 protein. D genes are given only for firm matches. The size of a clone is reported for some rows only, either as once, few or many, or as a class for expanded clones.

size: -; D: TRBD2; J: TRBJ2-7; V: TRBV27; DNA: TGTGCCAGCAGCACCCTAGCGGGAGGGCCCGAGCAGTACTTC; CDR3: CASSTLAGGPEQYF
size: -; D: TRBD2; J: TRBJ2-7; V: TRBV6-1; DNA: TGTGCCAGCAGTGAAGGCCTGCGTTGGGGTACTAGCGGGAGGATGTACGAGCAGTACTTC; CDR3: CASSEGLRWGTSGRMYEQYF
size: -; D: TRBD2; J: TRBJ2-1; V: TRBV20-1; DNA: TGCAGTGCTAGTACTTCTCGGGGCGGGAGACTAGAAGAAGGTGAGCAGTTCTTC; CDR3: CSASTSRGGRLEEGEQFF
size: -; D: TRBD1; J: TRBJ2-7; V: TRBV7-9; DNA: TGTGCCAGCAGCATCGACAGGGGAATAGGAGAGCAGTACTTC; CDR3: CASSIDRGIGEQYF
size: -; D: -; J: TRBJ2-3; V: TRBV7-2; DNA: TGTGCCAGCAGCCCACGGGTAGGAGGGAGGACAGATACGCAGTATTTT; CDR3: CASSPRVGGRTDTQYF
size: -; D: TRBD1; J: TRBJ2-1; V: TRBV4-1; DNA: TGCGCCAGCAGCCAAGGAGACAGGGCCAATGAGCAGTTCTTC; CDR3: CASSQGDRANEQFF
size: once; D: TRBD1; J: TRBJ1-5; V: TRBV19; DNA: TGTGCCAGTAGTATCGCAGCAGGGGGCCAGCCCCAGCATTTT; CDR3: CASSIAAGGQPQHF
size: once; D: TRBD1; J: TRBJ1-2; V: TRBV3-1/TRBV3-2; DNA: TGTGCCAGCAGCCAACGGGCAGGGGGTTATGGCTACACCTTC; CDR3: CASSQRAGGYGYTF
size: -; D: -; J: TRBJ2-7; V: TRBV6-2/TRBV6-3; DNA: TGTGCCAGCAGTTTTACGGTGTACGAGCAGTACTTC; CDR3: CASSFTVYEQYF
size: -; D: -; J: TRBJ1-1; V: TRBV2; DNA: TGTGCCAGCACAGGGCACATGAACACTGAAGCTTTCTTT; CDR3: CASTGHMNTEAFF
size: -; D: -; J: TRBJ2-6; V: TRBV28; DNA: TGTGCCAGCAGTGTCCCCGGGATCTCCTCTGGGGCCAACGTCCTGACTTTC; CDR3: CASSVPGISSGANVLTF
size: -; D: TRBD2; J: TRBJ2-7; V: TRBV29-1; DNA: TGCAGCGTTGAAGATACTAGCGGATCCTACGAGCAGTACTTC; CDR3: CSVEDTSGSYEQYF
size: few; D: -; J: TRBJ2-7; V: TRBV5-6; DNA: TGTGCCAGCAGCTTGGGATTATCAGGGGGGTTCTACGAGCAGTACTTC; CDR3: CASSLGLSGGFYEQYF
size: -; D: -; J: TRBJ1-1; V: TRBV28; DNA: TGTGCCAGCAGCCCCCGACACCTCACTGAAGCTTTCTTT; CDR3: CASSPRHLTEAFF
size: once; D: TRBD1; J: TRBJ1-1; V: TRBV3-1/TRBV3-2; DNA: TGTGCCAGCAGCCAGGACAGGGTGTCTGAAGCTTTCTTT; CDR3: CASSQDRVSEAFF
size: -; D: TRBD1; J: TRBJ2-1; V: TRBV7-3; DNA: TGTGCCAGCAGCCCCGGAAGGGGGCTGTCCTACAATGAGCAGTTCTTC; CDR3: CASSPGRGLSYNEQFF
size: -; D: TRBD1; J: TRBJ2-3; V: TRBV27; DNA: TGTGCCAGCAGTTTTAGTGGGACAGGGCGCCAGTATTTT; CDR3: CASSFSGTGRQYF
size: -; D: -; J: TRBJ1-2; V: TRBV4-1; DNA: TGCGCCAGCAGCCAACTAAACAGGGACTATGGCTACACCTTC; CDR3: CASSQLNRDYGYTF
size: -; D: -; J: TRBJ2-1; V: TRBV6-2/TRBV6-3; DNA: TGTGCCAGCAGTTCTCGGCAGGCCCACCACTATGAGCAGTTCTTC; CDR3: CASSSRQAHHYEQFF
size: -; D: -; J: TRBJ1-5; V: TRBV27; DNA: TGTGCCAGCAGTTTATCGCGGGACGGAAATCAGCCCCAGCATTTT; CDR3: CASSLSRDGNQPQHF